This T cell receptor beta chain was recorded in a study of T cells in Graves' hyperthyroidism and ophthalmopathy. The CDR3 is 15 residues long. Germline V CDR1 and CDR2: MGHRA, YSYEKL. Trimming removed 0 bases from V and 6 bases from J, with 15 bases in between. Amplification of TCR beta CDR3 regions was performed using RNA transcripts as template. An initial round of RT-PCR targeting the TCR CDR3 relied on the HTBI primer set. TCRdb processed the multiplex PCR reads anew with MiXCR; each CDR3 protein has one entry. Here the sample spans 500,000 or so distinct CDR3 sequences, roughly 17% being singletons.

The chain is built from TRBV4-1 and TRBJ2-7; possibly TRBD2 for D (7 bases). Material for sequencing was blood. The TCR comes from a woman in her late teens or twenties with Graves' ophthalmopathy. CDR3 amino acids: CASSQDGGGGGEQYF. The CDR3 DNA is TGCGCCAGCAGCCAAGATGGGGGAGGGGGGGGCGAGCAGTACTTC.